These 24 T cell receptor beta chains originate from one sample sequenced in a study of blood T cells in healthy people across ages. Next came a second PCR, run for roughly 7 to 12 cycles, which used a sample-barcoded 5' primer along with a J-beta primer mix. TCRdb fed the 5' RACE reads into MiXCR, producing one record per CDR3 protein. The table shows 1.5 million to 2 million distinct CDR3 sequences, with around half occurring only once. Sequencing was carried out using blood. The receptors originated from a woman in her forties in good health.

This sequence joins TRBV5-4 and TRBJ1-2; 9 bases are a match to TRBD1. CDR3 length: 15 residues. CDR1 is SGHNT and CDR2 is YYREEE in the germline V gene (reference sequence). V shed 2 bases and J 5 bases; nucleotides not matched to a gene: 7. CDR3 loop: CASSLLDRGGYGYTF. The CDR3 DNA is TGTGCCAGCAGCTTACTGGACAGGGGCGGGTATGGCTACACCTTC.

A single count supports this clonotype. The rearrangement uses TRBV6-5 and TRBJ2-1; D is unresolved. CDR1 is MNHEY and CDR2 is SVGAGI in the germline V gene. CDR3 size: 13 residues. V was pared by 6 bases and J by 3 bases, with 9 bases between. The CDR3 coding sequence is TGTGCCAGCAGGCTATCCAACTACAATGAGCAGTTCTTC. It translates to CASRLSNYNEQFF.

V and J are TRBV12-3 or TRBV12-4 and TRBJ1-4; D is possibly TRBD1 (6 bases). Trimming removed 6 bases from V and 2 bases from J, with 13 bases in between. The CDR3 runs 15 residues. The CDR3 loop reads CASRPRGTTNEKLFF. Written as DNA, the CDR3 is TGTGCCAGCAGGCCGAGGGGGACTACTAATGAAAAACTGTTTTTT.

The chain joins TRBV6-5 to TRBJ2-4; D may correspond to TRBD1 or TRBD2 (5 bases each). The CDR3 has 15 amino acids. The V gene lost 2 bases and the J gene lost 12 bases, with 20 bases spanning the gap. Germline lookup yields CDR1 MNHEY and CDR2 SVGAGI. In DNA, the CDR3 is TGTGCCAGCAGTTACACCCCTTTCTCGGGACGGCCTCAGTACTTC. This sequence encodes CASSYTPFSGRPQYF.

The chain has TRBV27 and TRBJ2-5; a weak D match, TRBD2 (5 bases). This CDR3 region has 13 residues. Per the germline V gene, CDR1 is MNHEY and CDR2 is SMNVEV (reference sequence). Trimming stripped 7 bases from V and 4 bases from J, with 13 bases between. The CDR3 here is CASKTYGGETQYF. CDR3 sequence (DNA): TGTGCCAGCAAGACCTACGGAGGAGAGACCCAGTACTTC.

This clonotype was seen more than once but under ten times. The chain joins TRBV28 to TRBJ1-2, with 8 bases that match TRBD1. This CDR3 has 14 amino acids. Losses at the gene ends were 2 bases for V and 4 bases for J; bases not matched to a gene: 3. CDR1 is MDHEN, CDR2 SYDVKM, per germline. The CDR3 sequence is CASSLPDRAYGYTF. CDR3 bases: TGTGCCAGCAGTTTACCGGACAGGGCCTATGGCTACACCTTC.

This CDR3 reads CASGDRPNQPQHF. The CDR3 coding sequence is TGTGCCAGCGGGGACAGGCCCAATCAGCCCCAGCATTTT. V usage is TRBV27 and J usage is TRBJ1-5; TRBD1 matches at 8 bases. J was trimmed by 3 bases and V by 8 bases; bases with no gene match: 3. This CDR3 has 13 residues. Germline assignment: CDR1 MNHEY and CDR2 SMNVEV (reference sequence).

The CDR3 nucleotides are TGTGCCAGCAGCCCCCCAGTAGCGGGGGGATCAGATACGCAGTATTTT. Residues: CASSPPVAGGSDTQYF. This chain connects TRBV11-1 to TRBJ2-3; 10 bases align to TRBD2. V lost 5 bases and J lost 4; bases outside the gene matches: 9. Germline-derived CDR1 and CDR2 are SGHAT and FQDESV (reference sequence). This CDR3 has 16 residues.

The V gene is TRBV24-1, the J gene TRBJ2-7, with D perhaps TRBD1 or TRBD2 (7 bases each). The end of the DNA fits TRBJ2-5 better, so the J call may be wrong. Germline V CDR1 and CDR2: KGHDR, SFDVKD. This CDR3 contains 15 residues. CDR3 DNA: TGTGCCACCAGTGTTACAGGGGAGGGCCAAGAGACCCAGTACTTC. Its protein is CATSVTGEGQETQYF.

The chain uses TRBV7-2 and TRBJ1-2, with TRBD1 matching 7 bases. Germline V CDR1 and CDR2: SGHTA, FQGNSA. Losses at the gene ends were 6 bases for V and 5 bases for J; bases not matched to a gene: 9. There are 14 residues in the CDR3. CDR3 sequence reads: CASRYGDSIYGYTF. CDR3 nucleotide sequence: TGTGCCAGCAGGTACGGGGACAGCATATATGGCTACACCTTC.

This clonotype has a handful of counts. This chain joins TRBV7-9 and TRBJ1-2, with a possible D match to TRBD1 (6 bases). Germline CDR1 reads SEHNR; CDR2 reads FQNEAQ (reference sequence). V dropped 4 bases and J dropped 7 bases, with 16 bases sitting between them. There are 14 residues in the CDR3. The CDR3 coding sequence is TGTGCCAGCAGCTCAACAGGGTCCTGGGCTGGCTACACCTTC. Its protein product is CASSSTGSWAGYTF.

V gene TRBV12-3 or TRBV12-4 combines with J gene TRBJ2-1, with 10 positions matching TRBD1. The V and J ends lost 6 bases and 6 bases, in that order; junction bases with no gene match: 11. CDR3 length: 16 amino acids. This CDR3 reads CASRDRQGASFNEQFF. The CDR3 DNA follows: TGTGCCAGCAGAGACAGACAGGGGGCGTCTTTCAATGAGCAGTTCTTC.

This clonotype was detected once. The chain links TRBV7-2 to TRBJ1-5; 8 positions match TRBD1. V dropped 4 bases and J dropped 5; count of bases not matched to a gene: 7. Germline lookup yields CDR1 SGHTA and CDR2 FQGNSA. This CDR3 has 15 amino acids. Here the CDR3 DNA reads TGTGCCAGCAGCTCCTGGACAGGGAGGGATCAGCCCCAGCATTTT. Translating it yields CASSSWTGRDQPQHF. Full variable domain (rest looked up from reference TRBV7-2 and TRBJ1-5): GAGVSQSPSNKVTEKGKDVELRCDPISGHTALYWYRQSLGQGLEFLIYFQGNSAPDKSGLPSDRFSAERTGGSVSTLTIQRTQQEDSAVYLCASSSWTGRDQPQHFGDGTRLSIL.

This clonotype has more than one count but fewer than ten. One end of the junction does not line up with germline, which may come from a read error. The CDR3 DNA reads TGTGCTAGCAGCCTAGACATAGACAGGGAGAAGTACTTC. Translated, it gives CASSLDIDREKYF. The chain has TRBV7-7 and TRBJ2-5; 7 nucleotides align to TRBD1. CDR1 and CDR2 from the germline V gene are SSHAT and FNYEAQ (reference sequence). CDR3 length: 13 amino acids.

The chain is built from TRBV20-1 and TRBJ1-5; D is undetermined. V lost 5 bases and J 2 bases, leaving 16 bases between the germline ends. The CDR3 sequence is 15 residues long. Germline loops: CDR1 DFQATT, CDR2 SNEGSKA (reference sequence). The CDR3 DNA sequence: TGCAGTGCTGGAGCCCTCACTAAGGGCAATCAGCCCCAGCATTTT. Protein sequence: CSAGALTKGNQPQHF.

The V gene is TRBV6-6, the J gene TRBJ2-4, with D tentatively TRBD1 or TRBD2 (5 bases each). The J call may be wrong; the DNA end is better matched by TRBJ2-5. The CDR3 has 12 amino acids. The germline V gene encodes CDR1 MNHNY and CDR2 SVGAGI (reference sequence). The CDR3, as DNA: TGTGCCAGCACCCGGGGCTTAGAGACCCAGTACTTC. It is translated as CASTRGLETQYF.

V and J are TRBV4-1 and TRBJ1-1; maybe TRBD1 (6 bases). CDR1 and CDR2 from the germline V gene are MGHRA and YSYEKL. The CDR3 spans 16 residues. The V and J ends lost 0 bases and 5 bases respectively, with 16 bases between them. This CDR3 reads CASSQERGYSETEAFF. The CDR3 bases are TGCGCCAGCAGCCAAGAAAGGGGGTATAGCGAAACTGAAGCTTTCTTT.

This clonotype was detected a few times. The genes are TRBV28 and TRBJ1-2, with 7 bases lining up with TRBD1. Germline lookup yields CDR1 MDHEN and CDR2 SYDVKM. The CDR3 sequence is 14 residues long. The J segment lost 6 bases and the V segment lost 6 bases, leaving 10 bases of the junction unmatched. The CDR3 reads CASSASLTGHGYTF. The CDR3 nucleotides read TGTGCCAGCAGCGCCTCACTGACAGGGCATGGCTACACCTTC.

CDR3 sequence reads: CASSQDVGPHNEQFF. The CDR3 DNA sequence: TGTGCCAGCAGCCAAGATGTTGGACCTCACAATGAGCAGTTCTTC. V gene TRBV4-2 combines with J gene TRBJ2-1; D unclear. V lost 0 bases to trimming and J lost 5 bases, with 11 bases between them. This CDR3 region has 15 residues. Germline V gene sequence: CDR1 LGHNA, CDR2 YNFKEQ.

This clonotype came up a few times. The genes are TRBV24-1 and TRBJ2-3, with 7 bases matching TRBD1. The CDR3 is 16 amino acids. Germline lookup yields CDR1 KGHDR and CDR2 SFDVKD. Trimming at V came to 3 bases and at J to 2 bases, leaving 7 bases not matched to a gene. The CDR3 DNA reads TGTGCCACCAGTGATGGGGACAGATCCTACACAGATACGCAGTATTTT. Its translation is CATSDGDRSYTDTQYF.

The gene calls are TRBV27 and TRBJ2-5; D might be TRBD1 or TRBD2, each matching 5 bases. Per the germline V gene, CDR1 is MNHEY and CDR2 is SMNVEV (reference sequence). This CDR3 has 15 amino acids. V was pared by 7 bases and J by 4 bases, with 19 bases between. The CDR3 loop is CASTPYGALGETQYF. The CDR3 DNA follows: TGTGCCAGCACCCCCTACGGGGCCCTAGGAGAGACCCAGTACTTC.

The CDR3 loop reads CASSPGTGDSGYTF. DNA for the CDR3: TGCGCCAGCAGTCCCGGGACAGGGGATTCTGGCTACACCTTC. This sequence joins TRBV5-1 and TRBJ1-2; TRBD1 matches at 10 bases. CDR3 length: 14 residues. CDR1 and CDR2 (germline): SGHRS, YFSETQ. The V gene end was trimmed by 5 bases and the J gene end by 7 bases; junction bases not matched to a gene: 8.

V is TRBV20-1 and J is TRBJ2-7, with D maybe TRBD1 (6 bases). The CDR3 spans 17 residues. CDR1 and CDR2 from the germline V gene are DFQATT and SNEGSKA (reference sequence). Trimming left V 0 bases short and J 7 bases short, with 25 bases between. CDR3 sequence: CSARDLAGTLAYNEQYF. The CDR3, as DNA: TGCAGTGCTAGAGATCTGGCCGGGACATTGGCCTACAATGAGCAGTACTTC.

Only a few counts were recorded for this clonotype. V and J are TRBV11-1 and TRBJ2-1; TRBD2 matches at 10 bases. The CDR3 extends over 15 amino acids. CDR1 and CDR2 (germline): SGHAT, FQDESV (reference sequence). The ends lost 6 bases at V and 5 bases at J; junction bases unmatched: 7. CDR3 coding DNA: TGTGCCAGCAGGTGGCTAGCGGGGGTAAACAATGAGCAGTTCTTC. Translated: CASRWLAGVNNEQFF.